The sequence of this T cell receptor beta chain was determined in a study of response to subunit inactivated influenza vaccine. TCRdb itself ran the RT-PCR reads through MiXCR, one entry per CDR3 protein. This sample has 600,000 to 850,000 distinct CDR3 sequences, with 12% to 15% found just once. Unmatched junction bases numbered 6, after V lost 1 base and J lost 4 bases. Looked up from germline, CDR1 is LGHNA and CDR2 is YNFKEQ. The CDR3 length is 15 residues. Study-wide results and limits: The authors put forward the suggestion that each seasonal influenza vaccination may bring in only a limited number of new T cells.

This clonotype showed up just a few times. What it recognizes is unknown. This specimen consisted of PBMCs from blood, obtained 14 to 15 days before vaccination. The receptor comes from a man aged 45-65 years who received an inactivated influenza vaccine. The chain is built from TRBV4-2 and TRBJ2-7; 8 bases are shared with TRBD1. The CDR3, as DNA: TGTGCCAGCAGCCAAGGAGGGACAGGTATTTACGAGCAGTACTTC. It translates to CASSQGGTGIYEQYF.